The entry below gives a single T cell receptor (beta chain) sequence along with its context. The sample originates from a study of cytomegalovirus exposure and HLA in healthy donors. The PCR had 60 Vbeta and 13 Jbeta primers. Some clones are missing from TCRdb's copy, which holds only in-frame ones; the method was immunoSEQ multiplex PCR. The data contain about 180,000 clones, approximately 72% of them seen just once; the ten biggest clones take up about 2.5%. V was cut by 0 bases and J by 2 bases, with 6 bases left in between. Germline loops: CDR1 SGHRS, CDR2 YFSETQ. The CDR3 is 13 amino acids. This TCR was sampled from a human donor in good health. The J gene is TRBJ2-7, the V gene TRBV5-1; D is unclear. Specimen: PBMCs. CDR3 protein: CASSLDSTYEQYF. The CDR3 bases are TGCGCCAGCAGCTTGGACAGTACCTACGAGCAGTACTTC.